This TCR beta chain is drawn from a study of blood T cell repertoires in COVID-19. Across the whole study: The origin of the acute and convalescent COVID-19 samples was the United States, Italy and Spain. Nucleic acid was either cDNA or gDNA, and it came from T cells, B-cell-depleted T cells, or PBMCs.

This clone was seen a few times. This CDR3 contains 14 residues. V lost 4 bases and J lost 4, with 10 bases in between. Germline V gives CDR1 LGHNA, CDR2 YSLEER. In the authors' methods: From reference gene primer amplification, estimates of nucleated cell counts were derived. Using immunoSEQ multiplex PCR, the repertoire was profiled, and TCRdb retains in-frame clones only, with some absent. Clonal size and the V and J genes are those of that table, whereas D and trimming came from the DNA. The sample yields roughly 59,000 clones, around 79% seen once. V gene TRBV4-3 combines with J gene TRBJ1-4; possibly TRBD1 for D (5 bases). The specimen was peripheral blood. The sequence was obtained from a human donor in a cohort sampled during active COVID-19. The CDR3 region is CASSRQGLNEKLFF. The DNA of the CDR3 is TGCGCCAGCAGCCGGCAGGGTCTTAATGAAAAACTGTTTTTT.